These T cell receptor beta chains were read from a single sample in a study of CD8 T cells in Susac syndrome. TCRdb ran MiXCR on the immunoSEQ multiplex PCR reads and lists one entry per CDR3 protein. The data contain 150,000 to 200,000 distinct CDR3 sequences, over 85% of them singletons. The material sequenced was CD4+ T cells from PBMCs. All receptors derive from a human donor in good health. CDR3s include the opening cysteine and the closing phenylalanine or tryptophan. Fields, in order: J gene, V gene, CDR3 length, clone size, D gene, CDR3 protein, CDR3 DNA. A D gene is named only where the DNA matches it firmly. Some rows have no size entry. The others give once, few or many, or a class for an expanded clone.

TRBJ2-7 TRBV6-1 17 NA TRBD2 CASSAYRASGGANEQYF TGTGCCAGCAGTGCCTACCGGGCTAGCGGGGGGGCGAACGAGCAGTACTTC
TRBJ2-7 TRBV6-2/TRBV6-3 13 NA NA CASRVEGSYEQYF TGTGCCAGCAGGGTGGAGGGATCCTACGAGCAGTACTTC
TRBJ2-5 TRBV2 13 NA TRBD1 CASSRDSRETQYF TGTGCCAGCAGTAGGGACAGTCGGGAGACCCAGTACTTC
TRBJ1-2 TRBV7-2 15 NA NA CASSFGGGASYGYTF TGTGCCAGCAGCTTTGGGGGAGGGGCCAGCTATGGCTACACCTTC
TRBJ2-7 TRBV23-1 17 NA NA CASSQPTLGGRAYEQYF TGCGCCAGCAGTCAACCCACCCTGGGGGGAAGGGCCTACGAGCAGTACTTC
TRBJ1-4 TRBV12-3/TRBV12-4 15 NA TRBD1 CASSPRTGSNEKLFF TGTGCCAGCAGTCCGAGGACAGGGAGTAATGAAAAACTGTTTTTT
TRBJ2-5 TRBV24-1 16 once NA CATSDSRDTARETQYF TGTGCCACCAGTGATTCCCGGGACACGGCGCGGGAGACCCAGTACTTC
TRBJ2-7 TRBV23-1 14 once NA CAWERLPGVYEQYF TGCGCCTGGGAGAGACTACCAGGAGTCTACGAGCAGTACTTC
TRBJ2-3 TRBV27 13 NA NA CASRSSPADTQYF TGTGCCAGCAGGTCCTCGCCGGCAGATACGCAGTATTTT
TRBJ2-7 TRBV3-1 16 NA NA CASSQEWTYPRDEQYF TGTGCCAGCAGCCAAGAATGGACATACCCCCGGGACGAGCAGTACTTC
TRBJ1-1 TRBV12-5 13 NA TRBD1 CASARDRYTEAFF TGTGCTAGTGCCCGGGACAGATACACTGAAGCTTTCTTT
TRBJ1-4 TRBV30 15 NA TRBD1 CAWSAVGTGKEKLFF TGTGCCTGGAGTGCGGTCGGGACAGGGAAAGAAAAACTGTTTTTT
TRBJ2-7 TRBV29-1 13 NA TRBD2 CSARGGGSYEQYF TGCAGCGCTCGGGGGGGAGGCTCCTACGAGCAGTACTTC
TRBJ2-2 TRBV9 17 NA TRBD2 CASSVGTSGSNTGELFF TGTGCCAGCAGCGTAGGGACTAGCGGTTCGAACACCGGGGAGCTGTTTTTT
TRBJ2-7 TRBV5-1 16 NA NA CASNSGLDASSYEQYF TGCGCCAGCAACTCCGGATTGGACGCGAGCTCCTACGAGCAGTACTTC
TRBJ2-3 TRBV5-8 15 NA NA CASSFLPGGTDTQYF TGTGCCAGCAGCTTCCTGCCGGGAGGCACAGATACGCAGTATTTT
TRBJ2-5 TRBV19 13 NA NA CASNTQGEETQYF TGTGCCAGTAATACACAGGGAGAAGAGACCCAGTACTTC
TRBJ1-1 TRBV29-1 16 NA TRBD1 CSVSDRVWLMNTEAFF TGCAGCGTCAGCGACAGGGTCTGGCTAATGAACACTGAAGCTTTCTTT
TRBJ1-1 TRBV7-3 15 few NA CASSLQGSGNTEAFF TGTGCCAGCAGCCTACAGGGAAGTGGGAACACTGAAGCTTTCTTT
TRBJ2-1 TRBV12-3/TRBV12-4 13 NA NA CASSLGTSNEQFF TGTGCCAGCAGTTTAGGGACTTCTAATGAGCAGTTCTTC
TRBJ1-5 TRBV6-1 15 NA TRBD1 CASSVWDRDNQPQHF TGTGCCAGCAGTGTTTGGGACAGGGACAATCAGCCCCAGCATTTT
TRBJ2-5 TRBV9 15 NA TRBD2 CASSDSSGVGGTQYF TGTGCCAGCAGCGACTCTAGCGGAGTTGGGGGGACCCAGTACTTC
TRBJ2-2 TRBV7-2 18 NA TRBD2 CASSRPGAGGGNTGELFF TGTGCCAGCAGCCGCCCTGGTGCTGGGGGGGGTAACACCGGGGAGCTGTTTTTT
TRBJ1-4 TRBV29-1 13 NA NA CSVEGRSREKLFF TGCAGCGTTGAAGGCCGGTCGAGAGAAAAACTGTTTTTT
TRBJ2-3 TRBV6-6 13 NA TRBD2 CASVAGGVDTQYF TGTGCCAGCGTGGCGGGGGGGGTGGATACGCAGTATTTT
TRBJ2-7 TRBV3-1 12 NA NA CASSQDTDEQYF TGTGCCAGCAGCCAAGATACCGACGAGCAGTACTTC
TRBJ2-7 TRBV13 15 NA NA CASSQLDTGLHEQYF TGTGCCAGCAGCCAACTCGACACCGGACTCCACGAGCAGTACTTC
TRBJ2-4 TRBV5-1 14 once NA CASSLGGTQNIQYF TGCGCCAGCAGCTTGGGAGGAACGCAAAACATTCAGTACTTC
TRBJ2-3 TRBV3-1 16 NA NA CASSQEDWDPTDTQYF TGTGCCAGCAGCCAAGAAGACTGGGACCCCACAGATACGCAGTATTTT
TRBJ2-7 TRBV10-1 10 NA NA CASTLPDQSF TGCGCCAGCACCCTTCCGGACCAGTCCTTC
TRBJ2-7 TRBV3-1 15 NA TRBD2 CASSPPGLVRYEQYF TGTGCCAGCAGCCCGCCTGGACTAGTTAGGTACGAGCAGTACTTC
TRBJ2-1 TRBV29-1 15 once TRBD2 CSVGGGTAFLEGQFF TGCAGCGTCGGGGGGGGGACCGCCTTTCTGGAGGGGCAGTTCTTC
TRBJ1-2 TRBV24-1 10 NA NA CATSDFGYTF TGTGCCACCAGTGATTTCGGCTACACCTTC
TRBJ1-2 TRBV5-1 13 NA NA CASSSRDNYGYTF TGCGCCAGCAGCTCCCGGGATAACTATGGCTACACCTTC
TRBJ1-2 TRBV19 11 NA TRBD1 CASSDRVGYTF TGTGCCAGTAGTGACAGGGTTGGCTACACCTTC
TRBJ1-2 TRBV5-4 14 NA NA CASSLGLTSYGYTF TGTGCCAGCAGCTTAGGTCTCACCTCTTATGGCTACACCTTC
TRBJ1-1 TRBV7-2 16 NA NA CASSLVGGTMNTEAFF TGTGCCAGCAGCTTAGTTGGGGGAACGATGAACACTGAAGCTTTCTTT
TRBJ2-7 TRBV7-9 15 NA TRBD1 CASSPVRQGSYEQYF TGTGCCAGCAGCCCAGTGCGACAGGGCTCCTACGAGCAGTACTTC
TRBJ2-7 TRBV19 12 NA NA CASKNRYYEQYF TGTGCCAGTAAAAACCGCTACTACGAGCAGTACTTC
TRBJ2-7 TRBV5-4 14 NA NA CASSSKQSSYEQYF TGTGCCAGCAGCTCAAAACAGAGCTCCTACGAGCAGTACTTC
TRBJ1-5 TRBV7-9 18 NA NA CASSSPRGATGTDQPQHF TGTGCCAGCAGCTCCCCTCGGGGCGCAACAGGGACGGATCAGCCCCAGCATTTT
TRBJ2-3 TRBV9 15 NA NA CASSVARGVADTQYF TGTGCCAGCAGCGTAGCCAGGGGCGTCGCAGATACGCAGTATTTT
TRBJ1-4 TRBV5-8 12 NA NA CASSLSGEKLFF TGTGCCAGCAGCTTGAGCGGTGAAAAACTGTTTTTT
TRBJ2-7 TRBV6-2/TRBV6-3 11 NA NA CASSQAYEQYF TGTGCCAGCAGTCAAGCCTACGAGCAGTACTTC
TRBJ1-2 TRBV20-1 14 NA TRBD1 CSARGDRDSYGYTF TGCAGTGCTAGGGGTGACCGGGACAGCTATGGCTACACCTTC
TRBJ1-1 TRBV12-3/TRBV12-4 15 NA TRBD1 CASSLAAGTGTEAFF TGTGCCAGCAGTTTAGCGGCCGGGACAGGGACTGAAGCTTTCTTT
TRBJ1-5 TRBV7-2 14 NA NA CASTLALSNQPQHF TGTGCCAGCACCCTGGCCCTTAGCAATCAGCCCCAGCATTTT
TRBJ1-1 TRBV2 14 few TRBD1 CASSVTGGNTEAFF TGTGCCAGCAGTGTTACAGGGGGGAACACTGAAGCTTTCTTT
TRBJ2-2 TRBV12-3/TRBV12-4 15 NA TRBD2 CASSLVREDTGELFF TGTGCCAGCAGTTTAGTGCGGGAGGACACCGGGGAGCTGTTTTTT
TRBJ2-7 TRBV7-2 13 NA NA CASSLGVGNEQYF TGTGCCAGCAGCTTGGGGGTGGGTAACGAGCAGTACTTC
TRBJ1-4 TRBV12-3/TRBV12-4 15 NA NA CASSLSGPSNEKLFF TGTGCCAGCAGTTTAAGCGGTCCCTCTAATGAAAAACTGTTTTTT
TRBJ1-2 TRBV30 13 NA TRBD1 CAWSVTGAYGYTF TGTGCCTGGAGTGTTACAGGGGCCTATGGCTACACCTTC
TRBJ2-7 TRBV12-3/TRBV12-4 13 NA NA CASSPEVGGEQYF TGTGCCAGCAGTCCAGAGGTAGGGGGCGAGCAGTACTTC